This entry is about one TCR beta chain. Using a J-beta primer mix together with a sample-barcoded 5' primer, a second PCR was run for roughly 6 to 12 cycles. Every molecule of cDNA carried a tag from a template-switch adaptor with 12 random nucleotides. The yield of each sample was at least 2.5 million CDR3-containing paired-end reads. TCRdb reanalysed the 5' RACE reads using MiXCR and keeps one entry per CDR3 protein. The data show over 1,300,000 distinct CDR3 sequences, roughly 60% seen once. The entry originates in a study of blood T cells in healthy people across ages. Germline V gives CDR1 SNHLY, CDR2 FYNNEI. The CDR3 runs to 16 residues. V was shortened by 1 base and J by 2 bases, with 12 bases between the two germline ends.

The rearrangement links TRBV2 to TRBJ2-1; D is uncertain. The TCR sequence derives from a man between 18 and 29 years old in good health. Source material: blood. The CDR3, as DNA: TGTGCCAGCAGTGAAGGGTCCACCTACCCCTACAATGAGCAGTTCTTC. This gives the protein CASSEGSTYPYNEQFF.